What follows are 17 T cell receptor beta chains derived from one specimen sequenced in a study of T cell repertoires in cytomegalovirus infection. From the reads, TCRdb called clonotypes with MiXCR, one entry per CDR3 protein. The sample includes around 450,000 distinct CDR3 sequences, 11% of them seen just once. Sequenced sample: PBMCs. The receptors were sampled from a human donor in good health (CMV status not recorded). Some clones in this sample may be carry-over from other donors' samples.

In its sample, this clonotype was seen many times. This chain links TRBV4-2 with TRBJ2-5; TRBD2 aligns across 13 bases. Looked up from germline, CDR1 is LGHNA and CDR2 is YNFKEQ. Germline trimming cut 0 bases from V and 5 bases from J; bases unmatched to any gene: 6. CDR3 length: 17 amino acids. The CDR3 is CASSQEETSGGRETQYF. Written as DNA, the CDR3 is TGTGCCAGCAGCCAAGAGGAGACTAGCGGGGGGAGGGAGACCCAGTACTTC.

Many counts were recorded for this clonotype. The chain has TRBV12-3 or TRBV12-4 and TRBJ1-2; D gene uncertain. The V end was cut by 7 bases, the J end by 8 bases, with 11 bases between. The length of the CDR3 is 11 residues. CDR3 sequence reads: CASTTVYGYTF. CDR3 nucleotides: TGTGCCAGCACCACAGTATACGGCTACACCTTC.

The chain is built from TRBV6-4 and TRBJ2-3, with 8 bases that match TRBD2. The V segment lost 2 bases and the J segment 1 base; nucleotides outside the gene matches: 5. The CDR3 loop spans 16 amino acids. Per germline, CDR1 MRHNA and CDR2 SNTAGT. CDR3 sequence: CASSDTKAGGTDTQYF. DNA for the CDR3: TGTGCCAGCAGTGACACGAAAGCGGGAGGCACAGATACGCAGTATTTT.

This chain joins TRBV28 and TRBJ2-4; D possibly uses TRBD1 or TRBD2 (6 bases each). Trimming took off 8 bases at V and 1 base at J, with 15 bases between the two ends. CDR1 and CDR2 from the germline V gene are MDHEN and SYDVKM. The CDR3 consists of 15 residues. CDR3 in DNA: TGTGCCAGCTGTGGGGGGCGCGGGGCCAAAAACATTCAGTACTTC. Translating it yields CASCGGRGAKNIQYF.

In its sample, this clonotype was seen many times. This chain links TRBV5-4 with TRBJ1-2; 10 bases are shared with TRBD1. Per germline, CDR1 SGHNT and CDR2 YYREEE (reference sequence). The CDR3 is 15 residues long. V shed 3 bases, J shed 8 bases, and the junction held 10 bases outside the gene matches. The CDR3, as DNA: TGTGCCAGCAGCTCGTTTCACGGGACAGGGGACGGCTACACCTTC. Translation gives CASSSFHGTGDGYTF.

V and J are TRBV10-2 and TRBJ1-1, with D possibly being TRBD1 (6 bases). V lost 10 bases and J lost 0, with 15 bases in between. The CDR3 length is 14 residues. The germline V gene has CDR1 WSHSY and CDR2 SAAADI. CDR3 bases: TGCGCCACCCGGACAGACCGCATGAACACTGAAGCTTTCTTT. Translated: CATRTDRMNTEAFF.

This chain connects TRBV28 to TRBJ2-5, with D hard to call. The germline V and J ends were trimmed by 2 bases and 1 base, with 8 bases remaining between them. This CDR3 region has 14 residues. Germline loops: CDR1 MDHEN, CDR2 SYDVKM. CDR3 region: CASSLISSQETQYF. DNA for the CDR3: TGTGCCAGCAGTTTAATATCCTCCCAAGAGACCCAGTACTTC. The full variable domain, its missing parts supplied by reference TRBV28 and TRBJ2-5, is DVKVTQSSRYLVKRTGEKVFLECVQDMDHENMFWYRQDPGLGLRLIYFSYDVKMKEKGDIPEGYSVSREKKERFSLILESASTNQTSMYLCASSLISSQETQYFGPGTRLLVL.

This clonotype was picked up many times. This rearrangement joins TRBV5-1 to TRBJ2-1; D gene unclear. The germline gives CDR1 SGHRS, CDR2 YFSETQ. V lost 1 base, J lost 0 bases, and 11 bases lay in between. There are 16 residues in the CDR3. The CDR3 reads CASSLWAVSSYNEQFF. The CDR3 bases are TGCGCCAGCAGCTTGTGGGCGGTGAGCTCCTACAATGAGCAGTTCTTC. Full variable domain (rest looked up from reference TRBV5-1 and TRBJ2-1): KAGVTQTPRYLIKTRGQQVTLSCSPISGHRSVSWYQQTPGQGLQFLFEYFSETQRNKGNFPGRFSGRQFSNSRSEMNVSTLELGDSALYLCASSLWAVSSYNEQFFGPGTRLTVL.

This clonotype was observed a few times. V and J are TRBV5-1 and TRBJ1-3, with 7 nucleotides matching TRBD1. Trimming took 3 bases from V and 3 from J; bases not matched to a gene: 12. Germline CDR1 and CDR2: SGHRS and YFSETQ. The CDR3 extends over 17 amino acids. DNA of the CDR3: TGCGCCAGCAGCTCTACAGGGGTTGTGACAGTTGGAAACACCATATATTTT. Its protein product is CASSSTGVVTVGNTIYF. Supplemented by reference TRBV5-1 and TRBJ1-3, the full variable domain reads KAGVTQTPRYLIKTRGQQVTLSCSPISGHRSVSWYQQTPGQGLQFLFEYFSETQRNKGNFPGRFSGRQFSNSRSEMNVSTLELGDSALYLCASSSTGVVTVGNTIYFGEGSWLTVV.

This clonotype showed up many times. This chain connects TRBV28 to TRBJ2-5, with TRBD2 matching 13 bases. Germline CDR1 reads MDHEN; CDR2 reads SYDVKM. The CDR3 extends over 18 amino acids. The ends lost 6 bases at V and 2 bases at J; junction bases unmatched: 12. CDR3 residues: CASRPTSGRDPSQETQYF. In DNA, the CDR3 is TGTGCCAGCAGACCTACTAGCGGGAGGGACCCCTCACAAGAGACCCAGTACTTC.

The J gene is TRBJ2-5, the V gene TRBV19; 7 positions match TRBD2. In germline, CDR1 is LNHDA, CDR2 SQIVND (reference sequence). Trimming cost V 6 bases and J 2 bases; bases outside gene matches: 6. The CDR3 totals 14 residues. CDR3 in DNA: TGTGCCAGTAGGAGAGCGGGAACTCAAGAGACCCAGTACTTC. This gives the protein CASRRAGTQETQYF. The full variable domain, with the rest looked up from reference TRBV19 and TRBJ2-5, is DGGITQSPKYLFRKEGQNVTLSCEQNLNHDAMYWYRQDPGQGLRLIYYSQIVNDFQKGDIAEGYSVSREKKESFPLTVTSAQKNPTAFYLCASRRAGTQETQYFGPGTRLLVL.

The chain has TRBV3-1 and TRBJ2-7; TRBD1 agrees at 7 bases. Germline V gene sequence: CDR1 LGHDT, CDR2 YNNKEL (reference sequence). The J segment lost 0 bases and the V segment lost 4 bases, leaving 9 bases of the junction unmatched. This CDR3 spans 16 amino acids. The DNA for the CDR3 is TGTGCCAGCAGCCCAGATCCAGGGGGACCCTCCTACGAGCAGTACTTC. It specifies CASSPDPGGPSYEQYF.

Only a few counts were recorded for this clonotype. The rearrangement joins TRBV5-4 to TRBJ2-2, with D unresolved. V was pared by 4 bases and J by 6 bases, with 19 bases between. Germline V gives CDR1 SGHNT, CDR2 YYREEE (reference sequence). The CDR3 length is 16 residues. The CDR3 here is CASSPQSQGMAGELFF. The DNA of the CDR3 is TGTGCCAGCAGCCCTCAAAGCCAAGGGATGGCCGGGGAGCTGTTTTTT.

The rearrangement links TRBV10-3 to TRBJ2-7; weak D call: TRBD2 (5 bases). This CDR3 has 13 residues. CDR1 and CDR2 (germline): ENHRY, SYGVKD. Trimming left V 6 bases short and J 7 bases short, with 16 bases between. CDR3 nucleotides: TGTGCCATCAGGGGCACTAGTCTGACGGAGCAGTACTTC. Protein sequence: CAIRGTSLTEQYF.

This clonotype was counted ten times or more. The chain is built from TRBV19 and TRBJ2-7, with TRBD1 identical over 10 bases. V trimming: 5 bases; J trimming: 4 bases; junction bases outside the gene matches: 5. The CDR3 is 14 residues long. Per the germline V gene, CDR1 is LNHDA and CDR2 is SQIVND (reference sequence). In nucleotides, the CDR3 is TGTGCCAGTAGTGCGGGACAGGGGATGTACGAGCAGTACTTC. Encoded protein: CASSAGQGMYEQYF.

This clonotype was detected many times. The chain links TRBV2 to TRBJ2-5; unclear D gene. This CDR3 has 13 amino acids. Trimming took off 0 bases at V and 2 bases at J, with 4 bases between the two ends. CDR1 and CDR2 from the germline V gene are SNHLY and FYNNEI. This CDR3 reads CASSEAGQETQYF. DNA of the CDR3: TGTGCCAGCAGTGAAGCCGGGCAAGAGACCCAGTACTTC. Filled out from reference TRBV2 and TRBJ2-5, the complete variable domain reads EPEVTQTPSHQVTQMGQEVILRCVPISNHLYFYWYRQILGQKVEFLVSFYNNEISEKSEIFDDQFSVERPDGSNFTLKIRSTKLEDSAMYFCASSEAGQETQYFGPGTRLLVL.

This clonotype was seen a few times. This chain uses TRBV28 with TRBJ2-1, with 8 bases identical to TRBD2. CDR1 is MDHEN, CDR2 SYDVKM, per germline. The J segment lost 6 bases and the V segment lost 1 base, leaving 5 bases of the junction unmatched. This CDR3 has 15 residues. CDR3: CASSLYREGPNEQFF. In nucleotides, the CDR3 is TGTGCCAGCAGTTTATACCGGGAGGGCCCCAATGAGCAGTTCTTC.